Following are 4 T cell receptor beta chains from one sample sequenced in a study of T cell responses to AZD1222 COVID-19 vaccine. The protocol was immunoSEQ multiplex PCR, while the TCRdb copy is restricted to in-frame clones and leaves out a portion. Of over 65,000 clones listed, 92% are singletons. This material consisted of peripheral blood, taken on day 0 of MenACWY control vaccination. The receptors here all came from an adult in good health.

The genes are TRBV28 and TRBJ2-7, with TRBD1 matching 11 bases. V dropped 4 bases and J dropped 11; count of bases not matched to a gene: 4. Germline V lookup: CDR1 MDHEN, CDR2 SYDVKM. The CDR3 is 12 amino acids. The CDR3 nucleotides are TGTGCCAGCAGTTCCTGGACAGGGGGCGAGTACTTC. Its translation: CASSSWTGGEYF.

CDR3 region: CAISEGFSNQPQHF. The CDR3 DNA sequence: TGTGCCATCAGTGAGGGGTTTAGCAATCAGCCCCAGCATTTT. The genes are TRBV10-3 and TRBJ1-5; D is unclear. The V gene's germline CDR1 is ENHRY and CDR2 SYGVKD. This CDR3 is 14 amino acids long. Trimming removed 2 bases at V and 0 bases at J, with 5 bases between.

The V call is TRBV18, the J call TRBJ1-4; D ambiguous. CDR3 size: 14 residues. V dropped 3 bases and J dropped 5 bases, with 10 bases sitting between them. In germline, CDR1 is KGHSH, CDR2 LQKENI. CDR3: CASSPSFPNEKLFF. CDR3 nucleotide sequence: TGTGCCAGCTCACCTAGTTTTCCCAATGAAAAACTGTTTTTT.

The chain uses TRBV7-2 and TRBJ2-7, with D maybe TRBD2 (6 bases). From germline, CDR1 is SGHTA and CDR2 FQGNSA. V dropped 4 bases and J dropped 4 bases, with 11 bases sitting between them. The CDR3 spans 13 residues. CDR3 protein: CASSSRRGYEQYF. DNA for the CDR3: TGTGCCAGCAGCTCCCGGAGGGGATACGAGCAGTACTTC.